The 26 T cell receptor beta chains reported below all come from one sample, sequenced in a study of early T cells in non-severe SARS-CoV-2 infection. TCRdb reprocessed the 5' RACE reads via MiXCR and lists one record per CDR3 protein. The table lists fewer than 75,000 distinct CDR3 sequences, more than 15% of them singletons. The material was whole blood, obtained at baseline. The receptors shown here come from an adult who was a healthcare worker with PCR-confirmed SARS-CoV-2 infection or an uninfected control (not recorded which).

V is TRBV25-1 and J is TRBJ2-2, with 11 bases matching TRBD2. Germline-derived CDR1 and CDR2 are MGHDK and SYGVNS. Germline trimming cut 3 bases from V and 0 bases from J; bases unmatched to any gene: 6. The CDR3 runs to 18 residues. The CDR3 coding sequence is TGTGCCAGCAGTGAGTTAGGGACTAGCGGACCGAACACCGGGGAGCTGTTTTTT. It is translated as CASSELGTSGPNTGELFF.

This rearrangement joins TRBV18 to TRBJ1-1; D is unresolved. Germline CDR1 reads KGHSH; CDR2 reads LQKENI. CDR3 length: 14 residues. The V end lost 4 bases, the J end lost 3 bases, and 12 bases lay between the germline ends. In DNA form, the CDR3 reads TGTGCCAGCTCACGCAGCGATCCCGACACTGAAGCTTTCTTT. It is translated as CASSRSDPDTEAFF.

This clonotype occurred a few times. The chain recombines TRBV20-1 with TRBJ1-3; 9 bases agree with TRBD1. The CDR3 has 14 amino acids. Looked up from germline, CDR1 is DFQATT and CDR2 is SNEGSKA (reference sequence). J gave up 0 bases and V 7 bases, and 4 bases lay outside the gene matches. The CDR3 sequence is CSGRQGVSGNTIYF. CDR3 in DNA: TGCAGTGGACGACAGGGGGTCTCTGGAAACACCATATATTTT.

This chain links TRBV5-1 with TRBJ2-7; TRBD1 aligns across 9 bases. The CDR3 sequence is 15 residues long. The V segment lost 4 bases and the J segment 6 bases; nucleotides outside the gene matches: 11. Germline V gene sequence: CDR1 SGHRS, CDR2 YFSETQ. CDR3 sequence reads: CASSMDRGSSFEQYF. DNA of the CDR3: TGCGCCAGCAGCATGGACAGGGGTTCTTCTTTCGAGCAGTACTTC.

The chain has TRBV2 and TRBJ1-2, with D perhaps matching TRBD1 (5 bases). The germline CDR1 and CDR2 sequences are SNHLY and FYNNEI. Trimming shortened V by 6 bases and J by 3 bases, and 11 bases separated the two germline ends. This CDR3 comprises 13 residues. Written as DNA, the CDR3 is TGTGCCAGCAGGCTAGGCAGGGACTATGGCTACACCTTC. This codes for CASRLGRDYGYTF.

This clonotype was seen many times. The CDR3 bases are TGCGCCAGCAGTGAGTCGGATTGGAATCAGCCCCAGCATTTT. Residues: CASSESDWNQPQHF. The chain joins TRBV10-2 to TRBJ1-5; D ambiguous. Per germline, CDR1 WSHSY and CDR2 SAAADI. V was trimmed by 0 bases and J by 4 bases, leaving 7 bases between them. The CDR3 contains 14 residues.

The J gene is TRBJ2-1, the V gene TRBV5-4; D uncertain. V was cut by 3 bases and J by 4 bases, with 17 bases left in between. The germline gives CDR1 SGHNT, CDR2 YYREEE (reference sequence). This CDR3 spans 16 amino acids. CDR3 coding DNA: TGTGCCAGCAGCTCAGAACCGGGCCCTGGGTACAATGAGCAGTTCTTC. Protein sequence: CASSSEPGPGYNEQFF.

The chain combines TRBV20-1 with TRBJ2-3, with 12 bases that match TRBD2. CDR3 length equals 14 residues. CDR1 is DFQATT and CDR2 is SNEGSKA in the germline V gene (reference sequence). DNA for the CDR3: TGCACCGGACTAGCGGGGCTTTCCACAGATACGCAGTATTTT. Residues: CTGLAGLSTDTQYF.

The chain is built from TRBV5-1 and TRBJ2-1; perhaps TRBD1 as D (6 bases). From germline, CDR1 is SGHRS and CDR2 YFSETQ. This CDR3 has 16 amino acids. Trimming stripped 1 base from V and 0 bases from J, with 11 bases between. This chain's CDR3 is CASSLPRDNSYNEQFF. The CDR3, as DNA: TGCGCCAGCAGCTTGCCCCGGGACAACTCCTACAATGAGCAGTTCTTC.

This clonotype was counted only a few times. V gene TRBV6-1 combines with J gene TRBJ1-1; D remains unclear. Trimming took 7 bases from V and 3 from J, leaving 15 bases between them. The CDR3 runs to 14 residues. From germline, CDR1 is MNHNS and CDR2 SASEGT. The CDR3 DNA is TGTGCCAGCACTCCTCAGCCCCGGGACACTGAAGCTTTCTTT. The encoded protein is CASTPQPRDTEAFF.

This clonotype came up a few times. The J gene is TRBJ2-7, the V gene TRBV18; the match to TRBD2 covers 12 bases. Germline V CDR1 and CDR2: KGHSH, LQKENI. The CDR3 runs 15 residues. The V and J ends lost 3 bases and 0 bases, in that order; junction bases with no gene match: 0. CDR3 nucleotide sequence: TGTGCCAGCTCACCGACTAGCGGGAGCTCCTACGAGCAGTACTTC. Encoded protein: CASSPTSGSSYEQYF.

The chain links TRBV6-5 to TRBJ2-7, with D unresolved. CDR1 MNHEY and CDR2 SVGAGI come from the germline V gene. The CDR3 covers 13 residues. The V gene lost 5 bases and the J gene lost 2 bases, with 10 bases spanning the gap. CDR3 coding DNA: TGTGCCAGCAGTCCGACCGCGCCCTACGAGCAGTACTTC. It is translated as CASSPTAPYEQYF.

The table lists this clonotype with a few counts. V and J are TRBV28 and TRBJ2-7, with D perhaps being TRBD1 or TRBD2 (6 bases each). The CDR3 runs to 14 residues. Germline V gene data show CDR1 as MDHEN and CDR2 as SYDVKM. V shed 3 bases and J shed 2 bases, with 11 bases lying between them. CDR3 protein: CASSFGGRPYEQYF. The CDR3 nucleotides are TGTGCCAGCAGTTTTGGGGGGCGTCCCTACGAGCAGTACTTC.

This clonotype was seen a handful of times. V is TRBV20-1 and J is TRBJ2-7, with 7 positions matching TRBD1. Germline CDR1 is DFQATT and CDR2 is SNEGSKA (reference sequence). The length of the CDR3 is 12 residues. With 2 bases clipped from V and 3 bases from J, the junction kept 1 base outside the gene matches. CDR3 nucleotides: TGCAGTGCTAGACCAGGGGGCTACGAGCAGTACTTC. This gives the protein CSARPGGYEQYF.

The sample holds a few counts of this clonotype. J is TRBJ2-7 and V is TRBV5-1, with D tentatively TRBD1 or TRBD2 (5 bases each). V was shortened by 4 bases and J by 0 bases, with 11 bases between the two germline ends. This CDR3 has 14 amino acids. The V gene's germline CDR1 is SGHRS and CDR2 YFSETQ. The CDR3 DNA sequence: TGCGCCAGCAGCGCCGGGACGGCCTCCTACGAGCAGTACTTC. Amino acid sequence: CASSAGTASYEQYF.

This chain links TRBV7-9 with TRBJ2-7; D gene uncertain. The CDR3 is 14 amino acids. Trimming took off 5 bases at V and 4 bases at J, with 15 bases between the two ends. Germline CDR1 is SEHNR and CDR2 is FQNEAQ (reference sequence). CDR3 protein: CASSLQTGLYEQYF. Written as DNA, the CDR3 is TGTGCCAGCAGCCTCCAGACCGGTCTATACGAGCAGTACTTC.

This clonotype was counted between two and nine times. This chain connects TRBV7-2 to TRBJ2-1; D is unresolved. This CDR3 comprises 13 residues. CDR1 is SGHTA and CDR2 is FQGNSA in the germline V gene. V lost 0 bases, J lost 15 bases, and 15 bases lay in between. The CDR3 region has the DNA TGTGCCAGCAGCTTAGCGTCGAGCTATCCGTTGTTCTTC. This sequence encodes CASSLASSYPLFF.

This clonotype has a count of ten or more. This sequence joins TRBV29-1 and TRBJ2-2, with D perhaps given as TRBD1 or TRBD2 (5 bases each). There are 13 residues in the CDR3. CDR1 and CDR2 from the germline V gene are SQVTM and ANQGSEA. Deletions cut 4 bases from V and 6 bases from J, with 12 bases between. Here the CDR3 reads CSVVGARAGELFF. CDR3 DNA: TGCAGCGTTGTTGGGGCGCGGGCCGGGGAGCTGTTTTTT.

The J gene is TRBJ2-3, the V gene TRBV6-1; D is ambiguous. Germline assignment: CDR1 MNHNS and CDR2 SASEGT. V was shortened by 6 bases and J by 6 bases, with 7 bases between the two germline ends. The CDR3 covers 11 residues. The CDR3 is CASRARDTQYF. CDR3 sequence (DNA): TGTGCCAGCAGGGCTCGCGATACGCAGTATTTT.

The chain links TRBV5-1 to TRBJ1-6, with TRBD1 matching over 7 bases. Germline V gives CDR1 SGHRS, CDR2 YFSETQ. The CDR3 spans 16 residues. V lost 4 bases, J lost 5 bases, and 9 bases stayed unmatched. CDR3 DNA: TGCGCCAGCAGCCCAACGTCCGGGACAGATAATTCACCCCTCCACTTT. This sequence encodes CASSPTSGTDNSPLHF.

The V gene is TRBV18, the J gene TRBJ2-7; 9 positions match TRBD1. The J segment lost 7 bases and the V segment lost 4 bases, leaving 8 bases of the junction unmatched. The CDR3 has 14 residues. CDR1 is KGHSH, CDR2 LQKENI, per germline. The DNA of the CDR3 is TGTGCCAGCTCACGACCGGGACAGGGTTTTGAGCAGTACTTC. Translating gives CASSRPGQGFEQYF.

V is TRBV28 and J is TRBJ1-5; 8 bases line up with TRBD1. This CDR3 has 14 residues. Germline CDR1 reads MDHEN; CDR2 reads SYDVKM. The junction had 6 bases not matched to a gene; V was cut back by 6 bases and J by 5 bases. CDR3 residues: CASRRQGRYQPQHF. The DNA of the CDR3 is TGTGCCAGCAGACGACAGGGGCGGTATCAGCCCCAGCATTTT.

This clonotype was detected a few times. The CDR3 nucleotides are TGTGCCAGCAGCCCTCCTGCGAGGGACGAGCAGTACTTC. Translation: CASSPPARDEQYF. The rearrangement uses TRBV6-2 or TRBV6-3 and TRBJ2-7, with D perhaps matching TRBD2 (5 bases). The CDR3 contains 13 residues. V dropped 6 bases and J dropped 5 bases, with 14 bases sitting between them. Germline V gene sequence: CDR1 MNHEY, CDR2 SVGEGT.

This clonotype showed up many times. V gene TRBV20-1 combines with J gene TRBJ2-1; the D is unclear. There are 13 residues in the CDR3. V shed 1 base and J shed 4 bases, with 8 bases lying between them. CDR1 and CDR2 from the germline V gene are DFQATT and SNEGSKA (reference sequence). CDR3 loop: CSARVGTYNEQFF. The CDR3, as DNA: TGCAGTGCTAGAGTGGGAACGTACAATGAGCAGTTCTTC.

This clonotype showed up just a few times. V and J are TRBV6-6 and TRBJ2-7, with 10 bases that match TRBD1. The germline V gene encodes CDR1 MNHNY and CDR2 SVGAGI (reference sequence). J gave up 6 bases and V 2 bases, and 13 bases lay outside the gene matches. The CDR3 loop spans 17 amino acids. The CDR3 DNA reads TGTGCCAGCAGTTACGCGCCTATTTCGGGGACAGGGGCCGAGCAGTACTTC. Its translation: CASSYAPISGTGAEQYF.

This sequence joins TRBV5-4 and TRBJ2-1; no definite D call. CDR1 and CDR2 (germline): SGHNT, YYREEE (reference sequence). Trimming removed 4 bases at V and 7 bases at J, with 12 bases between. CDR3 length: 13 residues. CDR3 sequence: CASSRGRENEQFF. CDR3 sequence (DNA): TGTGCCAGCAGCCGAGGACGTGAGAATGAGCAGTTCTTC.